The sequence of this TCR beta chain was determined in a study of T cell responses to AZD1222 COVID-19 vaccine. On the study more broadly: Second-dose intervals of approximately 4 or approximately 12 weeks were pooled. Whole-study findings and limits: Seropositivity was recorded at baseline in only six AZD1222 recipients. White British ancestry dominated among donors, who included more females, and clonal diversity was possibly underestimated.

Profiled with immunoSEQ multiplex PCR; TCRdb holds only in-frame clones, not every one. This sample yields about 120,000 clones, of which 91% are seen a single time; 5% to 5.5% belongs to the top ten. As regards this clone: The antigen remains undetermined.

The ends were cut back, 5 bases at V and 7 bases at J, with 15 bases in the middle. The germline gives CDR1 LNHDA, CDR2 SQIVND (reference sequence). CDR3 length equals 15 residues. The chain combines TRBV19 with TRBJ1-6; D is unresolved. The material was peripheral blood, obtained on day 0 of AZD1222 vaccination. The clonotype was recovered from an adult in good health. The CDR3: CASSPRWTGNSPLHF. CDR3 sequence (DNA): TGTGCCAGTAGTCCTCGATGGACGGGGAATTCACCCCTCCACTTT.